Listed below are T cell receptor beta chains from one sample, sequenced in a study of blood T cell repertoires in COVID-19. Generated by immunoSEQ multiplex PCR, the TCRdb table keeps only in-frame clones and is missing some. The sample consists of around 80,000 clones, roughly 91% of them appearing once. Sequenced material: peripheral blood. The receptors were sampled from a man between 60 and 75 years old with acute or convalescent COVID-19. Both conserved end residues are part of each CDR3. The D gene is left open where the match is weak. Clone size appears in some rows only: once, few, many, or a class for an expanded clone.

d_call j_call clone_size v_call cdr3_aa cdr3_nt
TRBD2 TRBJ2-3 NA TRBV19 CASSISGSYLDTQYF TGTGCCAGTAGCATTAGCGGGAGCTACTTGGATACGCAGTATTTT
TRBD1 TRBJ1-4 NA TRBV5-1 CASSPPGGEKLFF TGCGCCAGCAGCCCGCCAGGGGGTGAAAAACTGTTTTTT
NA TRBJ1-5 once TRBV12-3/TRBV12-4 CAIQVNQPQHF TGTGCCATCCAGGTGAATCAGCCCCAGCATTTT
TRBD1 TRBJ1-4 NA TRBV5-6 CASSARDRGQSNEKLFF TGTGCCAGCAGCGCCCGGGACAGGGGGCAGTCTAATGAAAAACTGTTTTTT
TRBD1 TRBJ2-6 NA TRBV3-1/TRBV3-2 CASSKDRGSGANVLTF TGTGCCAGCAGCAAAGACAGGGGGTCTGGGGCCAACGTCCTGACTTTC
TRBD2 TRBJ2-7 NA TRBV2 CASSAGLAGFYEQYF TGTGCCAGCAGTGCGGGACTAGCGGGGTTTTACGAGCAGTACTTC
NA TRBJ1-5 once TRBV30 CAWSVGAGDQPQHF TGTGCCTGGAGTGTGGGGGCCGGCGATCAGCCCCAGCATTTT
NA TRBJ1-3 NA TRBV5-1 CASSLAGDRNTIYF TGCGCCAGCAGCTTGGCAGGGGACCGAAACACCATATATTTT
NA TRBJ1-3 NA TRBV15 CATSRGTGQSGNTIYF TGTGCCACCAGCAGAGGTACAGGGCAGTCTGGAAACACCATATATTTT
TRBD1 TRBJ1-2 NA TRBV10-3 CAISEQGADGYTF TGTGCCATCAGTGAACAGGGGGCTGATGGCTACACCTTC
NA TRBJ2-7 NA TRBV11-3 CASSSRTGSGQYF TGTGCCAGCAGCTCTAGGACTGGGAGCGGGCAGTACTTC
NA TRBJ1-2 NA TRBV29-1 CSVTESGGYTF TGCAGCGTAACGGAGTCGGGGGGCTACACCTTC
TRBD2 TRBJ2-5 once TRBV5-4 CASSPTGTSGAETQYF TGTGCCAGCAGCCCAACCGGGACTAGTGGTGCGGAGACCCAGTACTTC
TRBD2 TRBJ2-7 NA TRBV7-9 CASSLGGRAFDEQYF TGTGCCAGCAGCTTGGGCGGGAGGGCCTTTGACGAGCAGTACTTC
NA TRBJ1-5 NA TRBV3-1/TRBV3-2 CASSQDLGAAQPQHF TGTGCCAGCAGCCAAGATCTTGGGGCGGCTCAGCCCCAGCATTTT
TRBD2 TRBJ2-1 NA TRBV7-2 CASRLQRDLRNEQFF TGTGCCAGCAGACTTCAGCGGGACCTACGGAATGAGCAGTTCTTC
TRBD1 TRBJ1-6 NA TRBV19 CASSVYRGQVSPLHF TGTGCCAGTAGTGTATACAGGGGCCAGGTTTCACCCCTCCACTTT
TRBD1 TRBJ2-7 once TRBV11-2 CASSLKPGGVEQYF TGTGCCAGCAGCTTAAAGCCAGGGGGAGTCGAGCAGTACTTC
NA TRBJ2-6 NA TRBV7-9 CASSPQRQGANVLTF TGTGCCAGCAGCCCTCAGAGACAGGGGGCCAACGTCCTGACTTTC
NA TRBJ2-6 NA TRBV19 CASSMMQGAANVLTF TGTGCCAGTAGTATGATGCAAGGGGCGGCCAACGTCCTGACTTTC
TRBD1 TRBJ1-1 NA TRBV27 CASSLNRQGSVNTEAFF TGTGCCAGCAGTCTAAATAGACAGGGGTCGGTGAACACTGAAGCTTTCTTT
TRBD1 TRBJ2-3 NA TRBV5-4 CASSGMVDRDREF TGTGCCAGCTCAGGGATGGTCGACCGGGACAGGGAATTT
NA TRBJ1-1 NA TRBV20-1 CSAPDTEAFF TGCAGTGCTCCGGACACTGAAGCTTTCTTT
NA TRBJ2-2 NA TRBV5-1 CASSPRGANTGELFF TGCGCCAGCAGCCCCCGGGGAGCGAACACCGGGGAGCTGTTTTTT
TRBD1 TRBJ1-6 NA TRBV5-4 CASSLWTGGNIKNSPLHF TGTGCCAGCAGCTTATGGACAGGGGGCAATATTAAAAATTCACCCCTCCACTTT
NA TRBJ2-3 NA TRBV5-4 CASSLTGEGDTQYF TGTGCCAGCAGCTTGACGGGAGAGGGGGATACGCAGTATTTT
NA TRBJ2-7 once TRBV4-1 CASSQDRAGSEQYF TGCGCCAGCAGCCAAGACAGGGCTGGGTCCGAGCAGTACTTC
NA TRBJ1-2 NA TRBV5-1 CASSLAGVVRHGYTF TGCGCCAGCAGCTTGGCGGGGGTAGTGAGGCATGGCTACACCTTC
NA TRBJ1-6 NA TRBV5-1 CASSANRDSNSPLHF TGCGCCAGCAGTGCTAACCGGGACTCGAATTCACCCCTCCACTTT
TRBD1 TRBJ2-1 NA TRBV5-6 CASSLGQGSGNEQFF TGTGCCAGCAGCCTCGGACAGGGTTCGGGGAATGAGCAGTTCTTC
NA TRBJ2-3 NA TRBV10-2 CATRTNTDTQYF TGCGCCACTCGGACTAACACAGATACGCAGTATTTT
TRBD2 TRBJ2-3 NA TRBV5-1 CASATGAASGNQDTQYF TGCGCCAGCGCGACGGGGGCGGCTAGCGGGAATCAAGATACGCAGTATTTT
TRBD1 TRBJ1-2 NA TRBV27 CASSSTGTGIYGYTF TGTGCCAGCAGTTCCACCGGGACAGGGATCTATGGCTACACCTTC
NA TRBJ1-5 NA TRBV19 CASSINSGGRQPQHF TGTGCCAGTAGTATTAACTCGGGGGGGAGGCAGCCCCAGCATTTT
NA TRBJ2-7 NA TRBV6-5 CASTEGGGGVYEQYF TGTGCCAGCACCGAAGGGGGGGGAGGGGTCTACGAGCAGTACTTC
TRBD1 TRBJ1-2 NA TRBV6-1 CASSESGGQAHGGYTF TGTGCCAGCAGTGAAAGTGGGGGACAGGCTCATGGTGGCTACACCTTC
TRBD2 TRBJ2-1 NA TRBV10-3 CAISVKLAGGSEQFF TGTGCCATCAGTGTTAAGCTAGCGGGAGGCAGTGAGCAGTTCTTC
NA TRBJ2-3 once TRBV27 CASGHTDTQYF TGTGCCAGCGGACACACAGATACGCAGTATTTT
NA TRBJ1-6 few TRBV12-3/TRBV12-4 CASSYTGSPLHF TGTGCCAGCAGTTACACAGGGTCACCCCTCCACTTT
TRBD1 TRBJ1-2 NA TRBV19 CASSQRQGADYGYTF TGTGCCAGTAGTCAACGACAGGGGGCGGACTATGGCTACACCTTC
NA TRBJ2-6 NA TRBV7-9 CASQEGAGANVLTF TGTGCCAGCCAAGAGGGGGCTGGGGCCAACGTCCTGACTTTC
TRBD1 TRBJ1-1 NA TRBV20-1 CSASQGGSEAFF TGCAGTGCTAGTCAGGGGGGCTCTGAAGCTTTCTTT
NA TRBJ1-4 NA TRBV11-2 CASSRRGSPNFATNEKLFF TGTGCCAGCAGCCGTCGGGGGAGTCCAAATTTTGCAACTAATGAAAAACTGTTTTTT
TRBD2 TRBJ2-7 NA TRBV11-2 CASSFKGLDIDEQYF TGTGCCAGCAGCTTCAAGGGACTAGATATCGACGAGCAGTACTTC
NA TRBJ1-2 NA TRBV5-6 CASSQDSYGYTF TGTGCCAGCAGCCAAGACAGCTATGGCTACACCTTC
TRBD2 TRBJ2-1 NA TRBV7-9 CASRDSGRNNEQFF TGTGCCAGCAGAGATAGCGGGAGGAACAATGAGCAGTTCTTC
TRBD1 TRBJ1-3 NA TRBV10-2 CASRPGTAGNTIYF TGCGCCAGCAGGCCCGGGACAGCTGGAAACACCATATATTTT
NA TRBJ2-3 NA TRBV6-5 CASRETDPGSKF TGTGCCAGCCGGGAGACTGACCCCGGCAGCAAGTTT
TRBD1 TRBJ2-3 NA TRBV9 CASSPHEGQGADTQYF TGTGCCAGCAGCCCCCACGAGGGACAGGGGGCAGATACGCAGTATTTT
NA TRBJ2-3 NA TRBV5-6 CASSFADTQYF TGTGCCAGCAGCTTCGCAGATACGCAGTATTTT
NA TRBJ2-3 NA TRBV3-1/TRBV3-2 CASSQVEDTQYF TGTGCCAGCAGCCAAGTAGAGGATACGCAGTATTTT
TRBD2 TRBJ2-7 NA TRBV7-9 CASRSGTSSYEQYF TGTGCCAGCAGAAGCGGGACGAGCTCCTACGAGCAGTACTTC
NA TRBJ2-5 few TRBV18 CASSPPTRVGETQYF TGTGCCAGCTCACCACCAACGAGGGTGGGGGAGACCCAGTACTTC
NA TRBJ2-5 NA TRBV6-1 CASSERETQYF TGTGCCAGCAGTGAACGGGAGACCCAGTACTTC
NA TRBJ2-5 NA TRBV4-1 CASSQGPGEYETQYF TGCGCCAGCAGCCAAGGACCGGGGGAATATGAGACCCAGTACTTC